The source of this TCR beta chain is a study of blood T cell repertoires in COVID-19. Study-wide context: Some COVID-19 samples were acute and others convalescent; all came from the United States, Italy and Spain. The cDNA or gDNA used as material had been derived from T cells, B-cell-depleted T cells, or PBMCs.

This clone showed up just once. Authors' data handling: Using reference gene primer amplification, nucleated cell counts were estimated. Some clones are missing from TCRdb's copy, which holds only in-frame ones; the method was immunoSEQ multiplex PCR. V and J calls and clone size follow that table, whereas D and trimming were derived from the DNA. The data contain about 85,000 clones, approximately 90% of them singletons. V dropped 6 bases and J dropped 7; count of bases not matched to a gene: 10. The CDR3 is made up of 15 amino acids. Germline CDR1 LNHDA, CDR2 SQIVND (reference sequence). The TCR sequence derives from a human donor with active COVID-19. The donor label of this sample is uncertain. V gene TRBV19 combines with J gene TRBJ1-4; 8 bases are shared with TRBD1. Material for sequencing was peripheral blood. The CDR3: CASRKVGQGGEKLFF. CDR3 nucleotide sequence: TGTGCCAGTAGGAAGGTCGGACAGGGCGGTGAAAAACTGTTTTTT.